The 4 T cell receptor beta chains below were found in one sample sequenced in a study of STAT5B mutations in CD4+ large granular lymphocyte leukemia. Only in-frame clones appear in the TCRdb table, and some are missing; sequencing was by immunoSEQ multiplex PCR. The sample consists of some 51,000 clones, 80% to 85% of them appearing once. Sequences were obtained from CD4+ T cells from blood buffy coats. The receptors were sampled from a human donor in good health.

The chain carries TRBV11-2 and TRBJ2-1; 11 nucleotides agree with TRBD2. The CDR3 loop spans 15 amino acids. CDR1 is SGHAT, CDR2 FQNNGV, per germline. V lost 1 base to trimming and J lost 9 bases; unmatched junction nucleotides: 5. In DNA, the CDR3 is TGTGCCAGCAGCTTAGTAGCGGGGGGGCCGGGTGAGCAGTTCTTC. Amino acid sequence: CASSLVAGGPGEQFF. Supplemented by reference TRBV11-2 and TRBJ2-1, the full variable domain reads EAGVAQSPRYKIIEKRQSVAFWCNPISGHATLYWYQQILGQGPKLLIQFQNNGVVDDSQLPKDRFSAERLKGVDSTLKIQPAKLEDSAVYLCASSLVAGGPGEQFFGPGTRLTVL.

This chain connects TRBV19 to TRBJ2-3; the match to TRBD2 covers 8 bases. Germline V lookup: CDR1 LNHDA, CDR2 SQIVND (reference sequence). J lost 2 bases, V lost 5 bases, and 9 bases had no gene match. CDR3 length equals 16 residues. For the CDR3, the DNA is TGTGCCAGTAGTGGCGGAGTAGCGGGGTTCACAGATACGCAGTATTTT. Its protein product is CASSGGVAGFTDTQYF.

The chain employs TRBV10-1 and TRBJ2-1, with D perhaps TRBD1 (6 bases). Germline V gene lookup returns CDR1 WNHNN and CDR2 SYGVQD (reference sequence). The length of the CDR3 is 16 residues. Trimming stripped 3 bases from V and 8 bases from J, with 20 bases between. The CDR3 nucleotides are TGCGCCAGCAGTGATAAGAGACAGGTGGGCCAGGATGAGCAGTTCTTC. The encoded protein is CASSDKRQVGQDEQFF.

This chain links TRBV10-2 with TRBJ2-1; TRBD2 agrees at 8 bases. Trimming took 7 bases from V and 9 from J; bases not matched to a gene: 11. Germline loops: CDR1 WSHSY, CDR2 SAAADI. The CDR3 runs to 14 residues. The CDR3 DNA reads TGCGCCAGCACCCGCAGTCCAGCGGGAGCTGAGCAGTTCTTC. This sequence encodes CASTRSPAGAEQFF.